This entry describes one TCR beta chain. The antigen is unknown. PCR employed 60 Vbeta and 13 Jbeta primers. The data were produced by immunoSEQ multiplex PCR, yet TCRdb's version contains in-frame clones alone and is incomplete. The repertoire holds more than 95,000 clones, over 65% seen once, with 5.5% to 8% in the top ten. The sample comes from a study of cytomegalovirus exposure and HLA in healthy donors. Study in general: Of roughly 400 genotyped donors, about 81% grouped in the Caucasian-associated ancestry cluster. Study results and caveats: A missense variant in DCLRE1C was later tied to TCR beta V- and J-gene trimming.

The CDR3 spans 13 residues. V lost 7 bases and J lost 0; bases outside the gene matches: 3. Per germline, CDR1 SGHRS and CDR2 YFSETQ. The chain has TRBV5-1 and TRBJ2-7; 8 bases are a match to TRBD2. The source material was PBMCs. This TCR was sampled from a woman aged 40 to 50 in good health and CMV-seronegative. CDR3 region: CASGSGSSYEQYF. The CDR3, as DNA: TGCGCCAGCGGCAGCGGGAGCTCCTACGAGCAGTACTTC.